Following are 20 T cell receptor beta chains from one sample sequenced in a study of shared clonotypes between healthy human individuals (dated by TCRdb to 2018 to 2021). CD8 naive samples were obtained by positive selection for CCR7 among CD45RO-negative cells, yielding a CD45RA+CCR7+ population from which TemRA cells were excluded. To prepare the library, the immunoSEQ multiplex PCR assay was applied. Entries here come from immuneACCESS through TCRdb and include only in-frame sequences with V and J called. Some clones fail to appear in such tables; in the studies checked, an unresolved V gene covers under half of the shortfall, and the cause of the remainder is unknown. In all, the sample holds 500,000 to 700,000 clones, and about 95% of those were seen once. 0.11% of the sample is held by the ten biggest clonotypes. The sample consisted of naive CD8+ T cells sorted from blood. The cell subset or site label here, explained by the study, means: CD45RA+CCR7+. All receptors come from a woman between 25 and 40 years old in good health.

This clone showed up just a few times. J is TRBJ1-2 and V is TRBV19; the D is unclear. The V end lost 1 base, the J end lost 2 bases, and 8 bases lay between the germline ends. Germline CDR1 LNHDA, CDR2 SQIVND (reference sequence). The CDR3 has 14 amino acids. The CDR3 region is CASSIGPDNYGYTF. The CDR3 bases are TGTGCCAGTAGTATAGGGCCCGACAACTATGGCTACACCTTC.

As concerns this clone: The same CDR3 can be traced to other DNA sequences in this sample. This chain links TRBV19 with TRBJ1-2, with 11 bases identical to TRBD1. V lost 9 bases and J lost 4; bases outside the gene matches: 7. Germline loops: CDR1 LNHDA, CDR2 SQIVND (reference sequence). There are 14 residues in the CDR3. CDR3 loop: CASSAGTGGYGYTF. Written as DNA, the CDR3 is TGTGCCAGCAGTGCCGGGACAGGGGGCTATGGCTACACCTTC. The full variable domain, completed using reference TRBV19 and TRBJ1-2, is DGGITQSPKYLFRKEGQNVTLSCEQNLNHDAMYWYRQDPGQGLRLIYYSQIVNDFQKGDIAEGYSVSREKKESFPLTVTSAQKNPTAFYLCASSAGTGGYGYTFGSGTRLTVV.

The V and J genes are TRBV28 and TRBJ2-3; 8 positions agree with TRBD2. The CDR3 is 17 residues long. Trimming at V came to 2 bases and at J to 7 bases, leaving 14 bases not matched to a gene. Germline CDR1 and CDR2: MDHEN and SYDVKM. In nucleotides, the CDR3 is TGTGCCAGCAGTTTAAGGGGTTCGCGGGAGGACCGGTATACGCAGTATTTT. Translated: CASSLRGSREDRYTQYF.

The gene calls are TRBV4-1 and TRBJ1-5; tentative D call: TRBD1 (5 bases). Trimming stripped 2 bases from V and 6 bases from J, with 11 bases between. This CDR3 contains 14 residues. CDR1 MGHRA and CDR2 YSYEKL come from the germline V gene. For the CDR3, the DNA is TGCGCCAGCAGCCAAAAGAGGGGAACTCAGCCCCAGCATTTT. Amino acid sequence: CASSQKRGTQPQHF.

This rearrangement joins TRBV28 to TRBJ2-5; D not resolved. CDR3 size: 13 residues. Per germline, CDR1 MDHEN and CDR2 SYDVKM. The V end was cut by 5 bases, the J end by 4 bases, with 11 bases between. CDR3 sequence: CASSTYGRETQYF. For the CDR3, the DNA is TGTGCCAGCAGTACGTACGGTCGAGAGACCCAGTACTTC. Full variable domain (rest looked up from reference TRBV28 and TRBJ2-5): DVKVTQSSRYLVKRTGEKVFLECVQDMDHENMFWYRQDPGLGLRLIYFSYDVKMKEKGDIPEGYSVSREKKERFSLILESASTNQTSMYLCASSTYGRETQYFGPGTRLLVL.

This clone is a singleton in its sample. This rearrangement joins TRBV2 to TRBJ2-7, with a weak D call TRBD1 (6 bases). V gave up 5 bases and J gave up 5 bases, with 16 bases separating them. The germline V gene has CDR1 SNHLY and CDR2 FYNNEI. The CDR3 is made up of 14 amino acids. The CDR3 coding sequence is TGTGCCAGCAGTATTACAGGGAGCTACCACGAGCAGTACTTC. The encoded protein is CASSITGSYHEQYF.

The chain is built from TRBV13 and TRBJ2-7; TRBD1 agrees at 7 bases. Per germline, CDR1 PRHDT and CDR2 FYEKMQ (reference sequence). The trim removed 4 bases at V and 7 bases at J, leaving 7 bases unmatched. The CDR3 runs to 13 residues. CDR3 residues: CASSSGQAIEQYF. As DNA, the CDR3 is TGTGCCAGCAGCTCAGGACAGGCCATTGAGCAGTACTTC.

The V gene is TRBV6-6, the J gene TRBJ2-1; D assignment may be TRBD1 or TRBD2 (7 bases each). The germline V gene encodes CDR1 MNHNY and CDR2 SVGAGI (reference sequence). Trimming pared 4 bases from V and 4 bases from J, leaving 17 bases between. The length of the CDR3 is 16 residues. CDR3 sequence: CASSFSQAGQYNEQFF. The CDR3 nucleotides are TGTGCCAGCAGTTTCTCCCAAGCGGGACAGTACAATGAGCAGTTCTTC.

The V and J genes are TRBV6-1 and TRBJ1-5, with D perhaps matching TRBD1 (6 bases). The CDR3 is 15 residues long. Trimming shortened V by 4 bases and J by 0 bases, and 10 bases separated the two germline ends. Germline loops: CDR1 MNHNS, CDR2 SASEGT. CDR3 DNA: TGTGCCAGCAGTGCTAACAGGGATAGCAATCAGCCCCAGCATTTT. Protein product: CASSANRDSNQPQHF.

The rearrangement uses TRBV14 and TRBJ1-1; D remains ambiguous. The CDR3 extends over 13 amino acids. The V gene's germline CDR1 is SGHDN and CDR2 FVKESK. The V end lost 3 bases, the J end lost 1 base, and 6 bases lay between the germline ends. The CDR3 DNA reads as TGTGCCAGCAGCCATCCTAAGAACACTGAAGCTTTCTTT. Protein product: CASSHPKNTEAFF. Full variable domain (missing parts from reference TRBV14 and TRBJ1-1): EAGVTQFPSHSVIEKGQTVTLRCDPISGHDNLYWYRRVMGKEIKFLLHFVKESKQDESGMPNNRFLAERTGGTYSTLKVQPAELEDSGVYFCASSHPKNTEAFFGQGTRLTVV.

Only one count was recorded for this clone. The gene calls are TRBV4-1 and TRBJ1-2; 10 nucleotides align to TRBD1. The J segment lost 7 bases and the V segment lost 3 bases, leaving 14 bases of the junction unmatched. This CDR3 comprises 17 residues. Germline V CDR1 and CDR2: MGHRA, YSYEKL. In nucleotides, the CDR3 is TGCGCCAGCAGCCAGCTAGAAGGCGGGACAGGGGCGCGTGGCTACACCTTC. Protein: CASSQLEGGTGARGYTF.

This clone was seen a single time. The genes are TRBV6-7 and TRBJ2-7; 11 nucleotides align to TRBD2. TRBV6-7 is assigned to the ORF class and has an uncertain function. The V and J ends lost 4 bases and 4 bases, in that order; junction bases with no gene match: 3. The CDR3 runs 14 residues. The CDR3 nucleotides read TGTGCCAGCAGTTCACTAGCGGGAGCATACGAGCAGTACTTC. It codes for CASSSLAGAYEQYF.

The chain links TRBV27 to TRBJ2-7; D remains ambiguous. Trimming stripped 2 bases from V and 1 base from J, with 9 bases between. The germline gives CDR1 MNHEY, CDR2 SMNVEV (reference sequence). The CDR3 has 14 residues. Written as DNA, the CDR3 is TGTGCCAGCAGTTTAGCGGTGGGATCCTACGAGCAGTACTTC. Encoded protein: CASSLAVGSYEQYF.

The chain couples TRBV5-5 to TRBJ2-5; the D gene is possibly TRBD1 (6 bases). In germline, CDR1 is SGHKS, CDR2 YYEKEE (reference sequence). This CDR3 has 13 amino acids. V was clipped by 5 bases and J by 3 bases, with 11 bases between them. The CDR3: CASRFEGEETQYF. In nucleotides, the CDR3 is TGTGCCAGCAGGTTTGAGGGGGAAGAGACCCAGTACTTC.

This chain links TRBV4-1 with TRBJ2-2; 7 bases fit TRBD2. The junction had 11 bases not matched to a gene; V was cut back by 3 bases and J by 7 bases. The CDR3 has 16 amino acids. From germline, CDR1 is MGHRA and CDR2 YSYEKL. CDR3 sequence reads: CASSQRAELASGELFF. In DNA form, the CDR3 reads TGCGCCAGCAGCCAGAGGGCCGAACTAGCGAGCGGGGAGCTGTTTTTT.

V is TRBV28 and J is TRBJ1-2; no reliable D call. The CDR3 spans 15 residues. V gave up 1 base and J gave up 0 bases, with 9 bases separating them. Looked up from germline, CDR1 is MDHEN and CDR2 is SYDVKM. CDR3 DNA sequence: TGTGCCAGCAGTTTATTGGGAACTTCTAACTATGGCTACACCTTC. Residues: CASSLLGTSNYGYTF.

This chain joins TRBV7-8 and TRBJ2-3; 14 nucleotides match TRBD2. The V and J ends lost 5 bases and 5 bases, in that order; junction bases with no gene match: 9. Germline lookup yields CDR1 SGHVS and CDR2 FQNEAQ. The CDR3 contains 17 residues. DNA of the CDR3: TGTGCCAGCAGCCGACTAGCGGGAGGGCCTCTGGTAGATACGCAGTATTTT. Its translation: CASSRLAGGPLVDTQYF.

V gene TRBV4-1 combines with J gene TRBJ2-7; 7 bases are shared with TRBD2. V trimming: 4 bases; J trimming: 5 bases; junction bases outside the gene matches: 20. Looked up from germline, CDR1 is MGHRA and CDR2 is YSYEKL. This CDR3 spans 18 amino acids. CDR3 coding DNA: TGCGCCAGCAGCCCCGAGCGATTTCGCGGGAGATCTGAGAACGAGCAGTACTTC. Translating gives CASSPERFRGRSENEQYF.

The gene calls are TRBV19 and TRBJ2-5; no firm D call. The CDR3 totals 14 residues. The V end was cut by 3 bases, the J end by 4 bases, with 12 bases between. CDR1 LNHDA and CDR2 SQIVND come from the germline V gene (reference sequence). The CDR3 DNA reads as TGTGCCAGTAGTATGGATTATAGTGGAGAGACCCAGTACTTC. Protein: CASSMDYSGETQYF.

The chain carries TRBV11-2 and TRBJ2-2; D remains unclear. V lost 5 bases to trimming and J lost 6 bases, with 16 bases between them. The CDR3 sequence is 15 residues long. CDR1 and CDR2 from the germline V gene are SGHAT and FQNNGV. The CDR3 reads CASSLSVGRPGELFF. CDR3 bases: TGTGCCAGCAGCCTGAGTGTGGGTCGCCCCGGGGAGCTGTTTTTT.